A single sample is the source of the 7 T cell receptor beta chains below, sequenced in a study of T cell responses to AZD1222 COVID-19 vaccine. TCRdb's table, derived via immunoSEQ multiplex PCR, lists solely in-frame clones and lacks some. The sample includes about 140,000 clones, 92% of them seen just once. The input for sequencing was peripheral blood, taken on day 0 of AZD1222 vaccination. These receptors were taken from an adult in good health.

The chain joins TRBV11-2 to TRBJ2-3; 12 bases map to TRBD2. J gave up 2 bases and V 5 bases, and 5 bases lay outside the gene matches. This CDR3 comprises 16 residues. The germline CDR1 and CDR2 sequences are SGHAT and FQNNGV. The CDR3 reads CASSPGLAGHTDTQYF. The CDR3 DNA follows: TGTGCCAGCAGCCCCGGACTAGCGGGGCACACAGATACGCAGTATTTT. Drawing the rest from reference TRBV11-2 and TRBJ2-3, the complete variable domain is EAGVAQSPRYKIIEKRQSVAFWCNPISGHATLYWYQQILGQGPKLLIQFQNNGVVDDSQLPKDRFSAERLKGVDSTLKIQPAKLEDSAVYLCASSPGLAGHTDTQYFGPGTRLTVL.

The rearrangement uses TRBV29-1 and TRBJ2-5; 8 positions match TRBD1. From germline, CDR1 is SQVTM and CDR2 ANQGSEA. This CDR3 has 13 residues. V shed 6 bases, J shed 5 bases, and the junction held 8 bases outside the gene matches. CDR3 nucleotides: TGCAGCGTAGCGACAGGGGTGAGGGAGACCCAGTACTTC. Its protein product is CSVATGVRETQYF.

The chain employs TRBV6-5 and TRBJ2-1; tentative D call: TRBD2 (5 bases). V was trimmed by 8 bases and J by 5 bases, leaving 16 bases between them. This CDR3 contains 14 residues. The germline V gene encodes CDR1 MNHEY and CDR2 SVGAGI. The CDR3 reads CASHVLGSHNEQFF. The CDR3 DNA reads TGTGCCAGCCACGTACTAGGTAGTCACAATGAGCAGTTCTTC.

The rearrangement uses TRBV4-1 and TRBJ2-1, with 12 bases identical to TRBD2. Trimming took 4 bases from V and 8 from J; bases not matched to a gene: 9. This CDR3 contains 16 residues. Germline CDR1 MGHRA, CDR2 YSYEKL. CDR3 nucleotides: TGCGCCAGCAGCCTACAGACTAGCGGGAGTTCGGATGAGCAGTTCTTC. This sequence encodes CASSLQTSGSSDEQFF.

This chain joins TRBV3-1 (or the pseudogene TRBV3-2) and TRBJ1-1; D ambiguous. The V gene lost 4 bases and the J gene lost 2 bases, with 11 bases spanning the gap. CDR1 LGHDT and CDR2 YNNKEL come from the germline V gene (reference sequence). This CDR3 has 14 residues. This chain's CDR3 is CASSPLTENTEAFF. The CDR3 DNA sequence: TGTGCCAGCAGCCCCCTGACGGAAAACACTGAAGCTTTCTTT.

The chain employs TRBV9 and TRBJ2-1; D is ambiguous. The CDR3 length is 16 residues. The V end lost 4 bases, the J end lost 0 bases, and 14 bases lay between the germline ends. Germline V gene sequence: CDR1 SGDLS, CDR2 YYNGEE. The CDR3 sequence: CASSLGRVTSYNEQFF. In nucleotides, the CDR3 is TGTGCCAGCAGCTTGGGCCGGGTAACCTCCTACAATGAGCAGTTCTTC.

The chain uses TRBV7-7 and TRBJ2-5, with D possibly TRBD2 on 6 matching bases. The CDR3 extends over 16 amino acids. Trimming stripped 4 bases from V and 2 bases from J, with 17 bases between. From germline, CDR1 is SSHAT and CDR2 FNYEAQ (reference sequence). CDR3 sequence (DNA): TGTGCCAGCAGCTCAAGCCGGGGGAGCGGTCAAGAGACCCAGTACTTC. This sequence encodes CASSSSRGSGQETQYF.